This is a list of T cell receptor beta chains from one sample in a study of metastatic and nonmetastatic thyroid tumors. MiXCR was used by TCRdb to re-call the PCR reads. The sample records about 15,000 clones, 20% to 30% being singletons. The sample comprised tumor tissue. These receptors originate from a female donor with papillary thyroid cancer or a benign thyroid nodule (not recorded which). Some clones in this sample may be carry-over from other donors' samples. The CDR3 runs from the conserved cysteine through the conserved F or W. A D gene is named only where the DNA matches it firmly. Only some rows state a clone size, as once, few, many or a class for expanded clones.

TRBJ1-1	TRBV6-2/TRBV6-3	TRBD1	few	CASSYTDRLVTEAFF	TGTGCCAGCAGTTACACGGACAGGTTGGTCACTGAAGCTTTCTTT
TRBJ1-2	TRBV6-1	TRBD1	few	CASRATRDRANYGYTF	TGTGCCAGCAGGGCCACACGGGACAGGGCTAACTATGGCTACACCTTC
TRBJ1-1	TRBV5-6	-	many	CASSPDLSNTEAFF	TGTGCCAGCAGCCCGGACCTATCGAACACTGAAGCTTTCTTT
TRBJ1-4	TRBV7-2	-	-	CASSRGEAATNEKLFF	TGTGCCAGCAGTCGGGGGGAAGCGGCAACTAATGAAAAACTGTTTTTT
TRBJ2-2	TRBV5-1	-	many	CASSLGVLNTGELFF	TGCGCCAGCAGCTTGGGAGTCCTGAACACCGGGGAGCTGTTTTTT
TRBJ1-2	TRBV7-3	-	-	CASSLITGEGYTF	TGTGCCAGCAGCTTAATTACTGGGGAGGGCTACACCTTC
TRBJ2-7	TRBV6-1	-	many	CATSRTLGYEQYF	TGTGCCACCTCCAGGACACTGGGCTACGAGCAGTACTTC
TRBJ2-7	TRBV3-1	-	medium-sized	CASSPGQGSLEQYF	TGTGCCAGCAGCCCGGGGCAGGGATCCCTCGAGCAGTACTTC
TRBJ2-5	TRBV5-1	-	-	CVSSLRHGQETQYF	TGCGTCAGTAGCTTGCGTCACGGACAAGAGACCCAGTACTTC
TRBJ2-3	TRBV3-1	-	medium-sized	CASSQDGTEGDTQYF	TGTGCCAGCAGCCAAGATGGGACGGAGGGAGATACGCAGTATTTT
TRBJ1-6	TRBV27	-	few	CASSYVVRSPLHF	TGTGCCAGCAGTTACGTCGTAAGGTCACCCCTCCACTTT
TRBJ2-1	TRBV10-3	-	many	CAISESRVLRYNEQFF	TGTGCCATCAGTGAGTCGAGGGTATTAAGGTACAATGAGCAGTTCTTC
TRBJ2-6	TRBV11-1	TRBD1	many	CASSLLGQGDSGANVLTF	TGTGCCAGCAGCTTACTAGGACAGGGGGACTCTGGGGCCAACGTCCTGACTTTC
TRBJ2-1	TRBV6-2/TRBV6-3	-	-	CASSFLGVSYNEQFF	TGTGCCAGCAGCTTTCTGGGGGTTTCCTACAATGAGCAGTTCTTC
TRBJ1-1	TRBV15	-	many	CATRRQNTEAFF	TGTGCCACCAGGCGACAGAACACTGAAGCTTTCTTT
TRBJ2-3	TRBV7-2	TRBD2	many	CASSLGLMTTDTQYF	TGTGCCAGCAGCCTGGGACTAATGACGACAGATACGCAGTATTTT
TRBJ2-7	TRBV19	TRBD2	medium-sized	CASSLASSGPYEQYF	TGTGCCAGTAGTCTGGCGTCTAGCGGTCCCTACGAGCAGTACTTC
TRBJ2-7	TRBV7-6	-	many	CASSATGAYEQYF	TGTGCCAGCAGCGCGACGGGGGCCTACGAGCAGTACTTC
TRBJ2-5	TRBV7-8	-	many	CASSEHFGETQYF	TGTGCCAGCAGCGAACATTTTGGGGAGACCCAGTACTTC
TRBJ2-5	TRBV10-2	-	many	CASSASIETQYF	TGCGCCAGCAGTGCGAGCATAGAGACCCAGTACTTC
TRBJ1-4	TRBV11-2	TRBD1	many	CASSPGEGAIEKLFF	TGTGCCAGCAGCCCCGGGGAGGGGGCGATTGAAAAACTGTTTTTT
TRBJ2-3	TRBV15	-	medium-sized	CATSRDNWGTTDTQYF	TGTGCCACCAGCAGAGATAATTGGGGAACCACAGATACGCAGTATTTT
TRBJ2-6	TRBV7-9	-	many	CASHSRANVLTF	TGTGCCAGTCACTCTAGGGCCAACGTCCTGACTTTC
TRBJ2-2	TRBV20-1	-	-	CSARYVSGGGELFF	TGCAGTGCTAGATATGTAAGCGGCGGCGGGGAGCTGTTTTTT
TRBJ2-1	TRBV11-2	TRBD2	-	CASSSRTSGGGKQFF	TGTGCCAGCAGCTCGCGGACTAGCGGGGGTGGGAAGCAGTTCTTC
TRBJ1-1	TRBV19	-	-	CASSITPSGKVNTEAFF	TGTGCCAGTAGTATAACCCCAAGCGGGAAAGTAAACACTGAAGCTTTCTTT
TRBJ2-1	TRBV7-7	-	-	CASSLDEGSKDEQFF	TGTGCTAGCAGCTTAGACGAAGGGTCTAAGGATGAGCAGTTCTTC
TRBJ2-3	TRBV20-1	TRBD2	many	CSARPTSGRTDTQYF	TGCAGTGCTCGCCCGACTAGCGGGAGGACAGATACGCAGTATTTT
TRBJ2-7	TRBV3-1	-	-	CASSQGFGTYEQYF	TGTGCCAGCAGCCAAGGGTTTGGGACCTACGAGCAGTACTTC
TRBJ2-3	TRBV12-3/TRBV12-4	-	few	CARGGGYKQYF	TGTGCCAGGGGCGGTGGGTATAAGCAGTATTTT